The 28 T cell receptor beta chains in this list originate from one sample, sequenced in a study of T cells after yellow fever vaccination. One entry per CDR3 protein, called by TCRdb with MiXCR from the 5' RACE reads. The table shows approximately 510,000 distinct CDR3 sequences, with just over 20% occurring only once. This specimen was PBMCs, taken approximately 22 days after the first yellow fever vaccination. These receptors came from a man aged 18 to 35 who received the YFV17D yellow fever vaccine.

This clonotype has at least ten counts. V usage is TRBV7-6 and J usage is TRBJ2-1; D ambiguous. Germline V gives CDR1 SGHVS, CDR2 FNYEAQ. V was pared by 2 bases and J by 0 bases, with 8 bases between. The CDR3 covers 15 residues. CDR3: CASSLYVSSYNEQFF. CDR3 sequence (DNA): TGTGCCAGCAGCTTATATGTGAGCTCCTACAATGAGCAGTTCTTC.

This rearrangement joins TRBV7-2 to TRBJ1-3; D not certain. The length of the CDR3 is 14 residues. V lost 5 bases and J 4 bases, leaving 12 bases between the germline ends. The germline V gene has CDR1 SGHTA and CDR2 FQGNSA. CDR3 in DNA: TGTGCCAGCAGCCAGCCGCCTGGGGGAAACACCATATATTTT. Translating gives CASSQPPGGNTIYF. The whole variable domain, remainder taken from reference TRBV7-2 and TRBJ1-3, is GAGVSQSPSNKVTEKGKDVELRCDPISGHTALYWYRQSLGQGLEFLIYFQGNSAPDKSGLPSDRFSAERTGGSVSTLTIQRTQQEDSAVYLCASSQPPGGNTIYFGEGSWLTVV.

The rearrangement uses TRBV19 and TRBJ2-2; 8 nucleotides match TRBD2. After removal of 8 bases from V and 2 bases from J, the junction contained 7 bases not matched to a gene. Germline CDR1 LNHDA, CDR2 SQIVND (reference sequence). The CDR3 is 15 residues long. CDR3: CASVSGALNTGELFF. The CDR3, as DNA: TGTGCCAGTGTTAGCGGGGCCCTAAACACCGGGGAGCTGTTTTTT.

This clonotype has a handful of counts. CDR3 sequence: CASSFNRGRETQYF. DNA for the CDR3: TGTGCCAGCAGCTTTAACAGGGGGCGAGAGACCCAGTACTTC. The chain couples TRBV7-2 to TRBJ2-5; 9 bases agree with TRBD1. Germline trimming cut 3 bases from V and 4 bases from J; bases unmatched to any gene: 3. CDR3 length equals 14 residues. Germline CDR1 reads SGHTA; CDR2 reads FQGNSA.

The rearrangement uses TRBV11-2 and TRBJ1-2; D gene uncertain. Germline V gives CDR1 SGHAT, CDR2 FQNNGV. Trimming took 6 bases from V and 7 from J, leaving 18 bases between them. The CDR3 consists of 14 residues. CDR3 coding DNA: TGTGCCAGCAGTTTCGATGCTCCGGGGTTTGGCTACACCTTC. It specifies CASSFDAPGFGYTF.

In this sample, this clonotype turned up a few times. This chain joins TRBV7-2 and TRBJ2-1, with D unclear. Trimming left V 1 base short and J 10 bases short, with 14 bases between. Germline lookup yields CDR1 SGHTA and CDR2 FQGNSA. The CDR3 extends over 14 amino acids. The CDR3 protein is CASSLEGLIVEQFF. For the CDR3, the DNA is TGTGCCAGCAGCTTAGAAGGGCTGATAGTCGAGCAGTTCTTC.

This clonotype has a handful of counts. This rearrangement joins TRBV27 to TRBJ1-2; D not certain. The CDR3 extends over 14 amino acids. V gave up 7 bases and J gave up 2 bases, with 14 bases separating them. Germline CDR1 is MNHEY and CDR2 is SMNVEV (reference sequence). The CDR3 loop is CASTSGGPNYGYTF. CDR3 nucleotide sequence: TGTGCCAGCACCTCTGGAGGGCCGAACTATGGCTACACCTTC.

The chain uses TRBV10-3 and TRBJ2-7; D unclear. Trimming removed 0 bases from V and 5 bases from J, with 8 bases in between. Germline V gene data show CDR1 as ENHRY and CDR2 as SYGVKD. This CDR3 has 13 amino acids. The CDR3 DNA sequence: TGTGCCATCAGTGAGTCAGGAAGGAACGAGCAGTACGTC. Translation gives CAISESGRNEQYV.

The rearrangement joins TRBV5-1 to TRBJ2-2; TRBD1 matches at 7 bases. CDR1 SGHRS and CDR2 YFSETQ come from the germline V gene. The CDR3 spans 15 residues. The J segment lost 4 bases and the V segment lost 1 base, leaving 4 bases of the junction unmatched. The CDR3 reads CASSLQQGITGELFF. The CDR3 DNA sequence: TGCGCCAGCAGCTTGCAACAGGGGATCACCGGGGAGCTGTTTTTT.

This chain links TRBV7-8 with TRBJ2-1; a weak D match, TRBD1 (6 bases). Germline CDR1 is SGHVS and CDR2 is FQNEAQ. V gave up 3 bases and J gave up 6 bases, with 9 bases separating them. CDR3 length: 13 amino acids. CDR3: CASSFTGSNEQFF. The CDR3 nucleotides read TGTGCCAGCAGCTTTACAGGGTCCAATGAGCAGTTCTTC.

This CDR3 is CASSPKGPGNTIYF. CDR3 DNA sequence: TGTGCCAGCAGCCCCAAGGGGCCTGGAAACACCATATATTTT. The chain recombines TRBV7-8 with TRBJ1-3, with a possible D match to TRBD1 (5 bases). This CDR3 is 14 amino acids long. Germline V gene data show CDR1 as SGHVS and CDR2 as FQNEAQ. The V gene lost 5 bases and the J gene lost 2 bases, with 10 bases spanning the gap. Full variable domain (remainder filled in from reference TRBV7-8 and TRBJ1-3): GAGVSQSPRYKVAKRGQDVALRCDPISGHVSLFWYQQALGQGPEFLTYFQNEAQLDKSGLPSDRFFAERPEGSVSTLKIQRTQQEDSAVYLCASSPKGPGNTIYFGEGSWLTVV.

This clonotype showed up many times. In DNA, the CDR3 is TGTGCCAGCAGCCCTCAGGGGCTCCTAACGGTTAGCTCCTACAATGAGCAGTTCTTC. Translation: CASSPQGLLTVSSYNEQFF. This rearrangement joins TRBV11-2 to TRBJ2-1, with D perhaps matching TRBD1 (6 bases). This CDR3 spans 19 amino acids. The V and J ends lost 5 bases and 0 bases respectively, with 23 bases between them. Germline-derived CDR1 and CDR2 are SGHAT and FQNNGV.

This clonotype was detected ten times or more. The chain links TRBV7-6 to TRBJ1-3; no firm D call. CDR1 and CDR2 from the germline V gene are SGHVS and FNYEAQ. The CDR3 extends over 14 amino acids. Trimming left V 1 base short and J 4 bases short, with 8 bases between. The CDR3 nucleotides are TGTGCCAGCAGCTTAGGTGCAGAGGGAAACACCATATATTTT. It specifies CASSLGAEGNTIYF.

The chain's CDR3 is CASTRGGASSYEQYF. CDR3 DNA sequence: TGTGCCAGCACCCGGGGCGGCGCAAGCTCCTACGAGCAGTACTTC. The chain carries TRBV6-2 or TRBV6-3 and TRBJ2-7; D may be TRBD1 or TRBD2 (5 bases each). Germline CDR1 reads MNHEY; CDR2 reads SVGEGT. The V and J ends lost 7 bases and 0 bases respectively, with 16 bases between them. CDR3 length: 15 residues.

The chain is built from TRBV5-8 and TRBJ2-7; D not certain. With 4 bases removed from V and 5 bases from J, the gap between germline ends came to 10 bases. The length of the CDR3 is 12 residues. Germline assignment: CDR1 SGHTS and CDR2 YDEGEE. The CDR3 spells CASSEIFHEQYV. The CDR3 DNA is TGTGCCAGCAGCGAAATTTTTCACGAGCAGTACGTC.

The chain uses TRBV10-3 and TRBJ2-5, with D unclear. Per the germline V gene, CDR1 is ENHRY and CDR2 is SYGVKD. V lost 4 bases to trimming and J lost 4 bases, with 10 bases between them. The CDR3 has 13 amino acids. CDR3 sequence: CAISGSFLETQYF. CDR3 bases: TGTGCCATCAGTGGAAGCTTCTTAGAGACCCAGTACTTC.

This clonotype was counted only a few times. V is TRBV20-1 and J is TRBJ1-6, with D uncertain. Germline V gives CDR1 DFQATT, CDR2 SNEGSKA (reference sequence). The CDR3 runs 16 residues. Trimming removed 4 bases from V and 3 bases from J, with 16 bases in between. CDR3 nucleotide sequence: TGCAGTGCTACCCTCGGCGAGCTCTTCTATAATTCACCCCTCCACTTT. The encoded protein is CSATLGELFYNSPLHF.

The V call is TRBV11-2, the J call TRBJ2-7; unclear D gene. The germline V gene encodes CDR1 SGHAT and CDR2 FQNNGV. V was trimmed by 2 bases and J by 3 bases, leaving 11 bases between them. The CDR3 is 14 residues long. The CDR3 nucleotides read TGTGCCAGCAGCTTACACAGCGTGGGCTACGAGCAGTACGTC. This gives the protein CASSLHSVGYEQYV.

This clonotype was seen a few times. This rearrangement joins TRBV20-1 to TRBJ2-3; tentatively, D is TRBD1 (6 bases). CDR1 is DFQATT and CDR2 is SNEGSKA in the germline V gene (reference sequence). There are 14 residues in the CDR3. V lost 2 bases and J lost 2, with 11 bases in between. The CDR3, as DNA: TGCAGTGCTAGATTTACAGGGAACACAGATACGCAGTATTTT. This gives the protein CSARFTGNTDTQYF.

J is TRBJ2-5 and V is TRBV7-6; 7 bases align to TRBD2. V was clipped by 7 bases and J by 5 bases; unmatched bases: 13. Germline V gives CDR1 SGHVS, CDR2 FNYEAQ. CDR3 length equals 15 residues. CDR3 sequence (DNA): TGTGCCAGCACCCTAGCGGCTAGCCGGGGGGAGACCCAGTACTTC. It translates to CASTLAASRGETQYF.

The chain uses TRBV4-3 and TRBJ1-5; D gene ambiguous. The CDR3 spans 14 residues. V dropped 4 bases and J dropped 5 bases, with 12 bases sitting between them. Germline CDR1 and CDR2: LGHNA and YSLEER. The CDR3 DNA follows: TGCGCCAGCAGCCTCTCCCGGGGAGATCAGCCCCAGCATTTT. It yields the protein CASSLSRGDQPQHF.

With regard to this clonotype: A much larger clone is a single base away; this may be a read error. The V and J genes are TRBV5-4 and TRBJ2-2; tentatively, D is TRBD1 (5 bases). The CDR3 spans 13 residues. V was cut by 4 bases and J by 4 bases, with 8 bases left in between. CDR1 is SGHNT, CDR2 YYREEE, per germline (reference sequence). The CDR3 protein is CASSPDITGELFF. The CDR3 nucleotides are TGTGCCAGCAGCCCGGACATCACCGGGGAGCTGTTTTTT.

The rearrangement links TRBV3-1 to TRBJ2-3, with TRBD2 matching 10 bases. The CDR3 sequence is 18 residues long. The J segment lost 2 bases and the V segment lost 0 bases, leaving 8 bases of the junction unmatched. Germline CDR1 is LGHDT and CDR2 is YNNKEL (reference sequence). The CDR3 loop is CASSQDLLAGFSTDTQYF. DNA for the CDR3: TGTGCCAGCAGCCAAGATTTACTAGCGGGGTTCTCCACAGATACGCAGTATTTT.

This chain links TRBV4-2 with TRBJ2-3; 16 nucleotides match TRBD2. The CDR3 is 17 amino acids. CDR1 is LGHNA, CDR2 YNFKEQ, per germline. V dropped 0 bases and J dropped 6; count of bases not matched to a gene: 3. The CDR3 reads CASSQDGTSGGVDTQYF. In nucleotides, the CDR3 is TGTGCCAGCAGCCAAGATGGGACTAGCGGGGGGGTCGATACGCAGTATTTT.

This clonotype turned up a few times. The V and J genes are TRBV13 and TRBJ2-6; TRBD1 matches at 9 bases. Trimming removed 3 bases from V and 0 bases from J; junction bases left unmatched: 6. Germline values: CDR1 PRHDT, CDR2 FYEKMQ (reference sequence). This CDR3 comprises 18 residues. The CDR3 region has the DNA TGTGCCAGCAGCTTCCCGGGACAGGGCCCCTCTGGGGCCAACGTCCTGACTTTC. Translation gives CASSFPGQGPSGANVLTF.

This clonotype has a handful of counts. The genes are TRBV6-1 and TRBJ2-5; 7 bases agree with TRBD1. V dropped 11 bases and J dropped 5; count of bases not matched to a gene: 14. This CDR3 contains 14 residues. Germline V CDR1 and CDR2: MNHNS, SASEGT. CDR3 coding DNA: TGTGCCGCCGACCGACAGGGAAGAGGGGAGACCCAGTACTTC. It specifies CAADRQGRGETQYF.

This clonotype was counted only a few times. The chain is built from TRBV27 and TRBJ2-7; D unresolved. The germline V gene has CDR1 MNHEY and CDR2 SMNVEV (reference sequence). This CDR3 has 13 amino acids. V was clipped by 5 bases and J by 0 bases, with 8 bases between them. CDR3 sequence reads: CASSPRSSYEQYV. CDR3 DNA: TGTGCCAGCAGTCCCCGAAGCTCCTACGAGCAGTACGTC.

This sequence joins TRBV10-3 and TRBJ2-1, with 7 positions matching TRBD2. Per germline, CDR1 ENHRY and CDR2 SYGVKD. V dropped 6 bases and J dropped 8; count of bases not matched to a gene: 4. This CDR3 contains 12 residues. The CDR3 reads CAISRTSHEQFF. For the CDR3, the DNA is TGTGCCATCAGCCGGACTAGTCATGAGCAGTTCTTC.